This T cell receptor beta chain stems from a study of tumor and adjacent non-tumor tissue in lung cancer. Study findings and constraints: Normal lung showed higher cumulative top 100 clone frequency than tumor. Tumor tissue had significantly higher TCR diversity than normal lung.

This clonotype has more than one count but fewer than ten. Its antigen is currently unknown. The CDR3 spans 16 residues. V lost 0 bases, J lost 2 bases, and 14 bases lay in between. Germline V CDR1 and CDR2: ENHRY, SYGVKD. This sample's RNA came from whole unsorted tissue. TCRbeta libraries were built with three rounds of nested PCR, modified from ARM-PCR. From the multiplex PCR reads, TCRdb called clonotypes with MiXCR, one entry per CDR3 protein. The table shows 200,000 to 250,000 distinct CDR3 sequences, with 71% occurring only once. Sequences were obtained from lung tumor tissue. The source of this sequence is a man in his sixties with non-small cell lung cancer. V and J are TRBV10-3 and TRBJ2-7, with D tentatively TRBD2 (6 bases). Written as DNA, the CDR3 is TGTGCCATCAGTGAGTCGGGAGGCGGCTCACCCTACGAGCAGTACTTC. Its translation: CAISESGGGSPYEQYF.